The 6 T cell receptor beta chains below were found in one sample sequenced in a study of T cell responses to AZD1222 COVID-19 vaccine. The assay was immunoSEQ multiplex PCR, and TCRdb's table has in-frame clones only and misses some. The data contain some 150,000 clones, 94% of them singletons. The sample consisted of peripheral blood, taken on day 0 of AZD1222 vaccination. The origin of the receptors is an adult in good health.

The chain carries TRBV28 and TRBJ1-2; D unresolved. The V and J ends lost 1 base and 7 bases respectively, with 13 bases between them. CDR1 and CDR2 from the germline V gene are MDHEN and SYDVKM. This CDR3 is 14 amino acids long. For the CDR3, the DNA is TGTGCCAGCAGTTTATTAGGCAGCGCGGCTGGCTACACCTTC. This encodes CASSLLGSAAGYTF.

V usage is TRBV2 and J usage is TRBJ1-5; D possibly corresponds to TRBD1 (5 bases). Trimming cost V 2 bases and J 2 bases, with 16 bases left between them. CDR1 is SNHLY and CDR2 is FYNNEI in the germline V gene. CDR3 length: 17 residues. CDR3 bases: TGTGCCAGCAGTGAAACTATCGTCCGGGGCGGCAATCAGCCCCAGCATTTT. Translating it yields CASSETIVRGGNQPQHF.

The chain carries TRBV9 and TRBJ2-2; D call uncertain. V dropped 3 bases and J dropped 2 bases, with 5 bases sitting between them. The germline gives CDR1 SGDLS, CDR2 YYNGEE. This CDR3 is built from 13 residues. CDR3 protein: CASSDINTGELFF. As DNA, the CDR3 is TGTGCCAGCAGCGACATTAACACCGGGGAGCTGTTTTTT.

This chain uses TRBV6-5 with TRBJ1-1; D unresolved. The germline CDR1 and CDR2 sequences are MNHEY and SVGAGI. V was cut by 8 bases and J by 0 bases, with 7 bases left in between. This CDR3 is 12 amino acids long. The CDR3 DNA reads TGTGCCAGCGGACGGTTGAACACTGAAGCTTTCTTT. Translation: CASGRLNTEAFF.

The chain recombines TRBV2 with TRBJ1-2, with D unclear. With 5 bases removed from V and 2 bases from J, the gap between germline ends came to 6 bases. The germline V gene encodes CDR1 SNHLY and CDR2 FYNNEI. The CDR3 covers 12 residues. DNA for the CDR3: TGTGCCAGCAGTCTGGAGAACTATGGCTACACCTTC. Its translation: CASSLENYGYTF.

This rearrangement joins TRBV6-5 to TRBJ1-2; D may be TRBD1 (6 bases). This CDR3 contains 14 residues. From germline, CDR1 is MNHEY and CDR2 SVGAGI. V was pared by 6 bases and J by 3 bases, with 14 bases between. The CDR3 is CASRKRDTHYGYTF. The CDR3 nucleotides read TGTGCCAGCAGAAAACGGGACACCCACTATGGCTACACCTTC.